These 18 T cell receptor beta chains share one sample of origin, sequenced in a study of OX40 agonist ivuxolimab in advanced cancers. Libraries were constructed by the immunoSEQ multiplex PCR assay. TCRdb mirrors the immuneACCESS table, restricted to in-frame sequences. Some clones are absent from its copies; in checked studies, under half trace to an unresolved V gene, and the reason for the others is unknown. The sample records tens of thousands of clones, 70% to 90% of which are singletons. The ten largest clones add up to more than 20% of the sample. The sequences come from CD4+ or CD8+ T cells sorted from blood, collected in a trial of the OX40 agonist ivuxolimab. These TCRs come from an adult with an advanced solid tumor such as melanoma, head and neck, liver or kidney cancer.

This chain joins TRBV27 and TRBJ2-7, with 9 positions matching TRBD2. Germline V gives CDR1 MNHEY, CDR2 SMNVEV (reference sequence). The CDR3 totals 13 residues. J lost 5 bases, V lost 9 bases, and 8 bases had no gene match. CDR3 DNA: TGTGCCAGTGGACTAGCGATTTCTCACGAGCAGTACTTC. It encodes CASGLAISHEQYF.

The chain employs TRBV7-2 and TRBJ2-7; D is unclear. Between the trimmed V and J ends, which lost 2 bases and 5 bases, there was a span of 7 bases. CDR3 length: 12 amino acids. In germline, CDR1 is SGHTA, CDR2 FQGNSA. DNA for the CDR3: TGTGCCAGCAGCTTATTGGATAACGAGCAGTACTTC. Translating it yields CASSLLDNEQYF.

The chain uses TRBV6-5 and TRBJ1-1, with D tentatively TRBD1 (6 bases). This CDR3 is 13 amino acids long. Trimming removed 8 bases at V and 2 bases at J, with 12 bases between. Per germline, CDR1 MNHEY and CDR2 SVGAGI. The chain's CDR3 is CASGGQPNTEAFF. Here the CDR3 DNA reads TGTGCCAGCGGAGGACAGCCCAACACTGAAGCTTTCTTT.

The chain joins TRBV7-8 to TRBJ2-2; 7 nucleotides match TRBD1. The V gene end was trimmed by 0 bases and the J gene end by 5 bases; junction bases not matched to a gene: 3. The CDR3 is 15 residues long. Germline V gives CDR1 SGHVS, CDR2 FQNEAQ. In DNA, the CDR3 is TGTGCCAGCAGCTTAGCTGTGACAGGGACCGGGGAGCTGTTTTTT. Its protein product is CASSLAVTGTGELFF.

This clone was found once. This chain joins TRBV18 and TRBJ2-5; D perhaps matches TRBD2 (6 bases). V was shortened by 0 bases and J by 4 bases, with 6 bases between the two germline ends. CDR1 is KGHSH and CDR2 is LQKENI in the germline V gene. The CDR3 has 13 residues. CDR3: CASSPPGGETQYF. CDR3 nucleotides: TGTGCCAGCTCACCACCGGGGGGAGAGACCCAGTACTTC.

V gene TRBV5-5 combines with J gene TRBJ2-3; TRBD2 might be the D (5 bases). The CDR3 spans 16 residues. The V end lost 0 bases, the J end lost 4 bases, and 15 bases lay between the germline ends. Germline values: CDR1 SGHKS, CDR2 YYEKEE (reference sequence). CDR3 bases: TGTGCCAGCAGCTTGGGCACCCGAGGCGGGTCAGATACGCAGTATTTT. Translated: CASSLGTRGGSDTQYF.

The chain couples TRBV7-3 to TRBJ2-1, with TRBD1 matching 7 bases. This CDR3 has 16 amino acids. The germline V gene has CDR1 SGHTA and CDR2 FQGTGA. J was trimmed by 4 bases and V by 2 bases; bases with no gene match: 8. CDR3 protein: CASSLLPGQVYNEQFF. The CDR3 nucleotides read TGTGCCAGCAGCTTACTTCCAGGACAGGTGTACAATGAGCAGTTCTTC.

V gene TRBV7-6 combines with J gene TRBJ1-2, with no clear D. Germline V gene sequence: CDR1 SGHVS, CDR2 FNYEAQ. CDR3 length equals 13 residues. V was trimmed by 5 bases and J by 5 bases, leaving 12 bases between them. The CDR3 region is CASSPPGWYGYTF. CDR3 DNA: TGTGCCAGCAGCCCGCCAGGATGGTATGGCTACACCTTC.

This clone was observed a handful of times. The chain has TRBV5-6 and TRBJ2-6; no clear D gene. Trimming removed 1 base at V and 0 bases at J, with 5 bases between. The CDR3 contains 15 residues. Germline V CDR1 and CDR2: SGHDT, YYEEEE. In nucleotides, the CDR3 is TGTGCCAGCAGCTTGAGGTTCTCTGGGGCCAACGTCCTGACTTTC. Translating gives CASSLRFSGANVLTF. Full variable domain (remainder filled in from reference TRBV5-6 and TRBJ2-6): DAGVTQSPTHLIKTRGQQVTLRCSPKSGHDTVSWYQQALGQGPQFIFQYYEEEERQRGNFPDRFSGHQFPNYSSELNVNALLLGDSALYLCASSLRFSGANVLTFGAGSRLTVL.

This chain connects TRBV30 to TRBJ1-6, with TRBD1 as a possible D gene (5 bases). This CDR3 is 16 amino acids long. Germline CDR1 GTSNPN, CDR2 SVGIG (reference sequence). The V end lost 4 bases, the J end lost 9 bases, and 22 bases lay between the germline ends. The CDR3 here is CAWTTRERGSRSPLHF. DNA of the CDR3: TGTGCCTGGACAACGAGGGAACGGGGGAGTCGTTCACCCCTCCACTTT. The full variable domain, its missing parts supplied by reference TRBV30 and TRBJ1-6, is SQTIHQWPATLVQPVGSPLSLECTVEGTSNPNLYWYRQAAGRGLQLLFYSVGIGQISSEVPQNLSASRPQDRQFILSSKKLLLSDSGFYLCAWTTRERGSRSPLHFGNGTRLTVT.

This sequence joins TRBV28 and TRBJ2-2, with a weak D call TRBD2 (5 bases). The CDR3 has 14 amino acids. The V and J ends lost 10 bases and 4 bases respectively, with 16 bases between them. Germline V gene lookup returns CDR1 MDHEN and CDR2 SYDVKM. Written as DNA, the CDR3 is TGTGCCACCAAGAGGGTGGGCGGCACCGGGGAGCTGTTTTTT. It specifies CATKRVGGTGELFF.

This clone has only a few counts. The V gene is TRBV4-2, the J gene TRBJ1-1; weak D call: TRBD1 (5 bases). Germline-derived CDR1 and CDR2 are LGHNA and YNFKEQ. Trimming took 4 bases from V and 1 from J, leaving 13 bases between them. This CDR3 has 15 amino acids. CDR3 in DNA: TGTGCCAGCAGCCGCACCGGGACTGGGAACACTGAAGCTTTCTTT. It codes for CASSRTGTGNTEAFF.

CDR3 region: CASSPPRRVLGGNTEAFF. In DNA, the CDR3 is TGTGCCAGCAGCCCCCCGAGGAGGGTCCTGGGAGGGAACACTGAAGCTTTCTTT. The J gene is TRBJ1-1, the V gene TRBV13; D is undetermined. The germline V gene has CDR1 PRHDT and CDR2 FYEKMQ (reference sequence). Trimming stripped 5 bases from V and 1 base from J, with 23 bases between. The CDR3 covers 18 residues.

The V call is TRBV28, the J call TRBJ1-2; the D gene is possibly TRBD1 (6 bases). Germline values: CDR1 MDHEN, CDR2 SYDVKM. The CDR3 runs 13 residues. Trimming stripped 3 bases from V and 6 bases from J, with 11 bases between. In DNA, the CDR3 is TGTGCCAGCAGTTTCATAGGGGGTGATGGCTACACCTTC. This codes for CASSFIGGDGYTF.

This chain connects TRBV28 to TRBJ2-7; unclear D gene. Trimming cost V 4 bases and J 3 bases, with 4 bases left between them. The germline V gene has CDR1 MDHEN and CDR2 SYDVKM. The CDR3 loop spans 11 amino acids. The DNA of the CDR3 is TGTGCCAGCAGTTATGGCTACGAGCAGTACTTC. Its translation is CASSYGYEQYF.

The J gene is TRBJ2-5, the V gene TRBV2; 8 nucleotides line up with TRBD1. Germline CDR1 and CDR2: SNHLY and FYNNEI. The CDR3 contains 18 residues. Germline trimming cut 5 bases from V and 0 bases from J; bases unmatched to any gene: 14. The chain's CDR3 is CASSLDRGRDFYQETQYF. DNA of the CDR3: TGTGCCAGCAGTTTAGACAGGGGCCGAGACTTTTACCAAGAGACCCAGTACTTC.

The V call is TRBV5-1, the J call TRBJ2-5, with D tentatively TRBD2 (5 bases). This CDR3 comprises 14 residues. Trimming took 0 bases from V and 0 from J, leaving 6 bases between them. Germline CDR1 is SGHRS and CDR2 is YFSETQ. The CDR3 DNA reads as TGCGCCAGCAGCTTGGGACTATACCAAGAGACCCAGTACTTC. It specifies CASSLGLYQETQYF.

V is TRBV6-1 and J is TRBJ2-7; D may be TRBD1 or TRBD2 (5 bases each). Trimming shortened V by 4 bases and J by 2 bases, and 15 bases separated the two germline ends. The CDR3 consists of 15 residues. CDR1 and CDR2 (germline): MNHNS, SASEGT. The CDR3 DNA follows: TGTGCCAGCAGTGGCCGGGACCTTAGACCCTACGAGCAGTACTTC. Translated: CASSGRDLRPYEQYF.